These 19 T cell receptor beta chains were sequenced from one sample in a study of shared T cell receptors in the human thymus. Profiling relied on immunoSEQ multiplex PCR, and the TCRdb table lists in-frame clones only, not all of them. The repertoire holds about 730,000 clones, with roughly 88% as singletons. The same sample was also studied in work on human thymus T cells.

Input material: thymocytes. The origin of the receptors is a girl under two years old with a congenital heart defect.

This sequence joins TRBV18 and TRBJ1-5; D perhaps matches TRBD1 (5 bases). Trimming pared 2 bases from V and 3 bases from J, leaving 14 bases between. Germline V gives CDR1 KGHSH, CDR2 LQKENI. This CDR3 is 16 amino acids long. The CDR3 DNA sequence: TGTGCCAGCTCACCAAGCCAGGGAAGGGACAATCAGCCCCAGCATTTT. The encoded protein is CASSPSQGRDNQPQHF.

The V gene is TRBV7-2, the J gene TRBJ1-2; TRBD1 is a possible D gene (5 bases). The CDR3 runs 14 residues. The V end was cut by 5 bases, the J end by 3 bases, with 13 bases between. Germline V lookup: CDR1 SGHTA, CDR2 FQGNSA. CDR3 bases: TGTGCCAGCAGCCCCCTAGGAGGGGACTATGGCTACACCTTC. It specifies CASSPLGGDYGYTF. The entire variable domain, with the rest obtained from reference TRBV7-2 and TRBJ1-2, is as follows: GAGVSQSPSNKVTEKGKDVELRCDPISGHTALYWYRQSLGQGLEFLIYFQGNSAPDKSGLPSDRFSAERTGGSVSTLTIQRTQQEDSAVYLCASSPLGGDYGYTFGSGTRLTVV.

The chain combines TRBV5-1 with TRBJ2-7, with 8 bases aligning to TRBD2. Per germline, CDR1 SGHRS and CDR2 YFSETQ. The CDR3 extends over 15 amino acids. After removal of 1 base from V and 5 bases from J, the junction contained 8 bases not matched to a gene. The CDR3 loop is CASSLFPRGENEQYF. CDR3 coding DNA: TGCGCCAGCAGCTTGTTTCCGCGGGGGGAAAACGAGCAGTACTTC.

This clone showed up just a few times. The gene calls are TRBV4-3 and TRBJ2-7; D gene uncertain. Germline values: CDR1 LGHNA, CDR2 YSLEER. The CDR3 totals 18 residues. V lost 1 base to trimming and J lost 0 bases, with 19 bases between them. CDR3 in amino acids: CASSQARVLPGSSYEQYF. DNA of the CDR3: TGCGCCAGCAGCCAAGCGAGAGTTCTTCCAGGCAGCTCCTACGAGCAGTACTTC.

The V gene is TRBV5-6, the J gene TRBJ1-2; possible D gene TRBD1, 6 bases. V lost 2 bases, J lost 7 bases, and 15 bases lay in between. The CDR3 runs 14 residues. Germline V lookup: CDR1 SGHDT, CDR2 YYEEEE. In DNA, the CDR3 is TGTGCCAGCAGCTTTGAGGGGGTTATTTGTGGCTACACCTTC. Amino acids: CASSFEGVICGYTF.

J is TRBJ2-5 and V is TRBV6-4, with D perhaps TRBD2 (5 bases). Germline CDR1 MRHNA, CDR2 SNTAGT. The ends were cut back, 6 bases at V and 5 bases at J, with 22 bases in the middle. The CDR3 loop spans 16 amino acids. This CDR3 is CASSVNPGCGRETQYF. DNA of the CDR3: TGTGCCAGCAGCGTCAATCCGGGATGTGGAAGGGAGACCCAGTACTTC.

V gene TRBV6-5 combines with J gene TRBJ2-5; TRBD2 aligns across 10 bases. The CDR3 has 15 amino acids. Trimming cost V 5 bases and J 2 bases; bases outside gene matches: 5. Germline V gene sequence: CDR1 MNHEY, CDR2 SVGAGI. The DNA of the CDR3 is TGTGCCAGCAGTCGTAGCGGGGGGTCTCAAGAGACCCAGTACTTC. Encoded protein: CASSRSGGSQETQYF.

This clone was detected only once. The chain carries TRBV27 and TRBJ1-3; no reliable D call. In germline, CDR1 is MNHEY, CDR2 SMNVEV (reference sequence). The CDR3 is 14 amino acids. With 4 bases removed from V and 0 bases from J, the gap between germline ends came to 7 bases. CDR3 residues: CASSSNISGNTIYF. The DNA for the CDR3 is TGTGCCAGCAGTTCTAATATCTCTGGAAACACCATATATTTT.

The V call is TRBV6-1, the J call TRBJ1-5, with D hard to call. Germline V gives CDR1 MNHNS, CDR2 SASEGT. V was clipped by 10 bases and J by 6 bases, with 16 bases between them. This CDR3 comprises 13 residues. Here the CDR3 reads CATEEKWTQPQHF. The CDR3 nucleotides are TGTGCCACGGAGGAAAAGTGGACTCAGCCCCAGCATTTT.

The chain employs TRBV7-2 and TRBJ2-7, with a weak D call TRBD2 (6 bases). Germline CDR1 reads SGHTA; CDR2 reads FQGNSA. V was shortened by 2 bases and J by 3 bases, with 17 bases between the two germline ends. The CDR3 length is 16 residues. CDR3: CASSLIGTPPHYEQYF. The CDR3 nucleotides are TGTGCCAGCAGCTTAATTGGGACTCCACCCCACTACGAGCAGTACTTC.

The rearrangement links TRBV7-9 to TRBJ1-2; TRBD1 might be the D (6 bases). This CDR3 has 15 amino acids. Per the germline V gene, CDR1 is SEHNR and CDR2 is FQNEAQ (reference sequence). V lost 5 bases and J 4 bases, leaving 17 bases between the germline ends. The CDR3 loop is CASSQNGQKSYGYTF. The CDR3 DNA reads TGTGCCAGCAGCCAGAATGGACAGAAGTCCTATGGCTACACCTTC.

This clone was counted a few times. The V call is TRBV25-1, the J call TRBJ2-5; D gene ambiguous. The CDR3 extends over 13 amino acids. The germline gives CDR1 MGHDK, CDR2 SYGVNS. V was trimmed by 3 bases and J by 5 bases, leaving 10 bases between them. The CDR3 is CASSDRLSETQYF. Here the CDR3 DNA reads TGTGCCAGCAGTGATCGCCTATCTGAGACCCAGTACTTC.

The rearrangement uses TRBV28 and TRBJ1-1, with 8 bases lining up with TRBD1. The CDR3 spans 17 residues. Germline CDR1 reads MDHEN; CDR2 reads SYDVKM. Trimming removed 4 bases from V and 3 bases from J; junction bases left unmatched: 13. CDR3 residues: CASSSSDRGEYYTEAFF. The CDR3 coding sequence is TGTGCCAGCAGTTCGTCAGACAGGGGAGAATACTACACTGAAGCTTTCTTT. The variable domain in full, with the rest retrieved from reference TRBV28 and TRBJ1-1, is DVKVTQSSRYLVKRTGEKVFLECVQDMDHENMFWYRQDPGLGLRLIYFSYDVKMKEKGDIPEGYSVSREKKERFSLILESASTNQTSMYLCASSSSDRGEYYTEAFFGQGTRLTVV.

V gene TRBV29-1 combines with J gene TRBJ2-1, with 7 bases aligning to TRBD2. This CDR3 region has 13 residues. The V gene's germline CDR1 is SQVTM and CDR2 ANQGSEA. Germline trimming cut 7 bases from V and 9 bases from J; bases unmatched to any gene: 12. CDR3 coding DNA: TGCAGCGCAAAACCGACTAGCTCGGGTGAGCAGTTCTTC. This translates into CSAKPTSSGEQFF.

CDR3 in amino acids: CASSLGGGASYGYTF. The CDR3 DNA reads TGTGCCAGCAGCTTGGGGGGGGGCGCGAGCTATGGCTACACCTTC. The chain combines TRBV5-6 with TRBJ1-2, with a possible D match to TRBD1 (6 bases). Trimming took 0 bases from V and 4 from J, leaving 13 bases between them. The CDR3 is 15 residues long. Germline V gene sequence: CDR1 SGHDT, CDR2 YYEEEE.

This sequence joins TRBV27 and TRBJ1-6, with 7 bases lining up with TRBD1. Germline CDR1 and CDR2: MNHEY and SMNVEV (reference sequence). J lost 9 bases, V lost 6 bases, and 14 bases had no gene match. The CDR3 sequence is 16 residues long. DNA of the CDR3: TGTGCCAGCAGATTAAAACAGGGGTTTGGGAGTTCACCCCTCCACTTT. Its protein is CASRLKQGFGSSPLHF.

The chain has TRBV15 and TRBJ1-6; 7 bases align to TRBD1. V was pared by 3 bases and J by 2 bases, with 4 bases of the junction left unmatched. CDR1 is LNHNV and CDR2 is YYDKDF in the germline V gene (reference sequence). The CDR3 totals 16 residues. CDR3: CATSRHRGPYNSPLHF. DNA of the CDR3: TGTGCCACCAGCAGGCACAGGGGTCCCTATAATTCACCCCTCCACTTT.

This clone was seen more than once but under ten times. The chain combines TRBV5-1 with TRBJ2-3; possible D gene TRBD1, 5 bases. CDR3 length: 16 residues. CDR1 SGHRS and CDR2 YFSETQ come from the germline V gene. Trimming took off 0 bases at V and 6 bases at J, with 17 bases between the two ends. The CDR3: CASSLGGMESRDTQYF. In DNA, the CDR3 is TGCGCCAGCAGCTTGGGGGGCATGGAAAGTCGGGATACGCAGTATTTT.

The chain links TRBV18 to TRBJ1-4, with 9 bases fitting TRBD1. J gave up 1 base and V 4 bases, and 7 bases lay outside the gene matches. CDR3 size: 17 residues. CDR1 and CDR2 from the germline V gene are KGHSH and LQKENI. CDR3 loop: CASSRDRAFETNEKLFF. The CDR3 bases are TGTGCCAGCTCACGGGACAGGGCCTTTGAAACTAATGAAAAACTGTTTTTT.